This is a list of T cell receptor beta chains from one sample in a study of cytomegalovirus exposure and HLA in healthy donors. Produced via immunoSEQ multiplex PCR; TCRdb's table is partial and in-frame only. The table for this sample gives around 210,000 clones. Sample: PBMCs. The origin of the receptors is a woman between 25 and 40 years old in good health and CMV-seropositive. The CDR3 runs from the conserved cysteine through the conserved F or W. A D gene is named only where the DNA matches it firmly.

>TRBJ2-5|.|TRBV6-1
TGTGCCAGCAGTCTCATCCATGGAGGAGAGACCCAGTACTTC
CASSLIHGGETQYF
>TRBJ2-7|TRBD1|TRBV2
TGTGCCAGCAGTGAATGGGACAGGGGTTTGCGCTACGAGCAGTACTTC
CASSEWDRGLRYEQYF
>TRBJ1-5|TRBD1|TRBV27
TGTGCCAGCAGTCTAAACAGGGGCGGCAATCAGCCCCAGCATTTT
CASSLNRGGNQPQHF
>TRBJ2-5|TRBD1|TRBV6-1
TGTGCCAGCAATCAACAGGGGGGCCTCCAAGAGACCCAGTACTTC
CASNQQGGLQETQYF
>TRBJ2-7|.|TRBV7-9
TGTGCCAGCAGCTCTGTCTTACAGGCCTACGAGCAGTACTTC
CASSSVLQAYEQYF
>TRBJ1-2|.|TRBV6-1
TGTGCCAGCAGTGAACACAGCTATGGCTACACCTTC
CASSEHSYGYTF
>TRBJ1-2|.|TRBV6-1
TGTGCCAGCCGCGAAAGGACAGCTCATGGCTACACCTTC
CASRERTAHGYTF
>TRBJ2-1|TRBD2|TRBV29-1
TGCAGCGTTGAAGTCCTACTAGCGATAGACAATGAGCAGTTCTTC
CSVEVLLAIDNEQFF
>TRBJ2-1|TRBD2|TRBV10-3
TGTGCCATCAGTGAGGGACTAGCGGGCGATGAGCAGTTCTTC
CAISEGLAGDEQFF
>TRBJ2-7|TRBD2|TRBV6-5
TGTGCCAGCAGTTACTCGCGGGGGGGCCCCTACGAGCAGTACTTC
CASSYSRGGPYEQYF
>TRBJ2-3|.|TRBV9
TGTGCCAGCAGCGTAGGTGGCGGGGGCGCAGATACGCAGTATTTT
CASSVGGGGADTQYF
>TRBJ2-5|TRBD2|TRBV6-6
TGTGCCGTCCGGGGGGGACTAGCGGGCTTCCAAGAGACCCAGTACTTC
CAVRGGLAGFQETQYF
>TRBJ1-4|TRBD1|TRBV4-2
TGTGCCAGCAGCCCCTTAGGACAGGGGACGGCAACTAATGAAAAACTGTTTTTT
CASSPLGQGTATNEKLFF
>TRBJ1-2|.|TRBV5-4
TGTGCCAGCAGCTTGGGCGCAGGGTATGGCTACACCTTC
CASSLGAGYGYTF
>TRBJ1-1|TRBD1|TRBV6-1
TGTGCCAGCAGCCCCACTTCCGGGACAGTCACTGAAGCTTTCTTT
CASSPTSGTVTEAFF
>TRBJ1-2|.|TRBV5-1
TGCGCCAGCAGTCCGCGAGGGAGAGGCTACACCTTC
CASSPRGRGYTF
>TRBJ2-1|.|TRBV5-1
TGCGCCAGCAGCTTGGTCGGGGTTAGCTCCTACAATGAGCAGTTCTTC
CASSLVGVSSYNEQFF
>TRBJ2-5|TRBD2|TRBV6-6
TGTGCCAGCAGTTGGGGGACTAGCCGTCTGGAGACCCAGTACTTC
CASSWGTSRLETQYF
>TRBJ2-1|.|TRBV5-1
TGCGCCAGCAGAGAGAAGAATGAGCAGTTCTTC
CASREKNEQFF
>TRBJ2-3|.|TRBV10-3
TGTGCCATCAGTGAGTCTGGCGGAAATACGCAGTATTTT
CAISESGGNTQYF
>TRBJ2-7|.|TRBV29-1
TGCAGCGTACTCTCCTACGAGCAGTACTTC
CSVLSYEQYF
>TRBJ1-2|.|TRBV7-2
TGTGCCAGCAGCCCACCACGGGGGTTAGCTAACTATGGCTACACCTTC
CASSPPRGLANYGYTF
>TRBJ2-7|.|TRBV12-5
TGTGCTAGTGGAACCTACGGGTCCTTCTCCTACGAGCAGTACTTC
CASGTYGSFSYEQYF
>TRBJ1-5|TRBD1|TRBV9
TGTGCCAGCAGCGTGGGGACAGGGGGTTTTCAGCCCCAGCATTTT
CASSVGTGGFQPQHF
>TRBJ1-1|.|TRBV10-1
TGCGCCAGCAGGCTCAGGCGGGAAGATTCTGAAGCTTTCTTT
CASRLRREDSEAFF
>TRBJ2-7|.|TRBV11-2
TGTGCCAGCAGCTCATTGGCGGGGAGCTCCTACGAGCAGTACTTC
CASSSLAGSSYEQYF
>TRBJ2-1|.|TRBV7-2
TGTGCCAGCAGCCTAGCGACAGTCGATGAGCAGTTCTTC
CASSLATVDEQFF
>TRBJ1-1|.|TRBV6-5
TGTGCCAGCATCAAGTACTCTGAAGCTTTCTTT
CASIKYSEAFF
>TRBJ2-1|TRBD2|TRBV9
TGTGCCAGCAGCGGTACTAGCGGGTCCTACAATGAGCAGTTCTTC
CASSGTSGSYNEQFF
>TRBJ1-5|TRBD1|TRBV4-1
TGCGCCAGCAGCCAGACCCAGACAGGGGGGAACAATCAGCCCCAGCATTTT
CASSQTQTGGNNQPQHF
>TRBJ2-1|TRBD2|TRBV12-5
TGTGCTAGTGGTTGGGAACCGCGGGAGGGGTCCCTAGGTGAGCAGTTCTTC
CASGWEPREGSLGEQFF
>TRBJ2-3|.|TRBV10-3
TGTGCCATCAGTGAGTCGACAGGTTGGACAGATACGCAGTATTTT
CAISESTGWTDTQYF
>TRBJ2-5|TRBD2|TRBV5-4
TGTGCCAGCAGCTTGGTTAGCGGGGTGAAAGAGACCCAGTACTTC
CASSLVSGVKETQYF
>TRBJ2-4|TRBD1|TRBV5-1
TGCGCCAGCAGCCTAGGGACAGGGAGACCCATTCAGTACTTC
CASSLGTGRPIQYF
>TRBJ2-5|.|TRBV18
TGTGCCAGCTCACCACCGGCGGCTATCGACCGGAAGACCCAGTACTTC
CASSPPAAIDRKTQYF
>TRBJ1-2|TRBD1|TRBV5-1
TGCGCCAGCAGCTTGGGACAGGGCGATGGCTACACCTTC
CASSLGQGDGYTF
>TRBJ1-2|TRBD1|TRBV19
TGTGCCAGCCACGCGGGAGGGGGCAGTAACTATGGCTACACCTTC
CASHAGGGSNYGYTF
>TRBJ2-5|TRBD2|TRBV2
TGTGCCAGCAGAGGAGTTACTAGCGGGATTGAGACCCAGTACTTC
CASRGVTSGIETQYF
>TRBJ2-2|TRBD2|TRBV12-5
TGTGCTAGTGGTACCCTACGGGGGACTAGTTTAAACACCGGGGAGCTGTTTTTT
CASGTLRGTSLNTGELFF
>TRBJ1-5|.|TRBV6-5
TGTGCCAGCAGTTCAACACAGAATCAGCCCCAGCATTTT
CASSSTQNQPQHF
>TRBJ1-1|.|TRBV7-9
TGTGCCAGCAGCTTAGAGGGAGGGGTCGCTGAAGCTTTCTTT
CASSLEGGVAEAFF